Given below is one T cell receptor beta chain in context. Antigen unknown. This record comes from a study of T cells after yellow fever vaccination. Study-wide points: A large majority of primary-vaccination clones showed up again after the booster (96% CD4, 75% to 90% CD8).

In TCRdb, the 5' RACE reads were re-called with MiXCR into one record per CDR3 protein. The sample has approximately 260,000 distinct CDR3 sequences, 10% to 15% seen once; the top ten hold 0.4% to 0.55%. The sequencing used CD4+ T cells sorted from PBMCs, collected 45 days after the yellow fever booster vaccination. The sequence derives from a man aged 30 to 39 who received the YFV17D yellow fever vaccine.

The CDR3 loop is CASSPGQGVISPLHF. CDR3 sequence (DNA): TGTGCCAGCAGCCCCGGACAGGGGGTTATATCACCCCTCCACTTT. The rearrangement uses TRBV3-1 and TRBJ1-6, with TRBD1 matching over 10 bases. Germline V gene data show CDR1 as LGHDT and CDR2 as YNNKEL (reference sequence). The J segment lost 10 bases and the V segment lost 4 bases, leaving 7 bases of the junction unmatched. The CDR3 runs to 15 residues.